This T cell receptor beta chain was found in a study of blood T cell repertoires in COVID-19. CDR3 length equals 16 residues. In germline, CDR1 is LNHDA, CDR2 SQIVND (reference sequence). Trimming at V came to 4 bases and at J to 7 bases, leaving 10 bases not matched to a gene. The table came from immunoSEQ multiplex PCR; TCRdb's copy has only in-frame clones and leaves some out. Of about 200,000 clones listed, around four fifths were seen once; the top ten hold about 2.7%. The chain has TRBV19 and TRBJ2-1, with 10 bases matching TRBD1. Sequenced sample: peripheral blood. The source of this sequence is a middle-aged woman with active or convalescent COVID-19. The CDR3 spells CASSNHFGQGGNEQFF. Written as DNA, the CDR3 is TGTGCCAGTAGTAACCATTTTGGACAGGGGGGAAATGAGCAGTTCTTC.